This T cell receptor beta chain appears in the sequencing data of a study of blood T cell repertoires in COVID-19. On the study more broadly: COVID-19 samples, acute and convalescent, were from the United States, Italy and Spain. The analysed material was cDNA or gDNA that came from T cells, B-cell-depleted T cells, or PBMCs.

CDR1 is LGHDT, CDR2 YNNKEL, per germline (reference sequence). V lost 3 bases and J lost 4; bases outside the gene matches: 8. This CDR3 is 17 amino acids long. As originally analysed: The authors estimated nucleated cell counts from reference gene primer amplification. Sequenced by immunoSEQ multiplex PCR; TCRdb stores in-frame clones only, minus some. The V and J calls and clone size were taken over from that table, and D and trimming were inferred from the DNA. The table has around 250,000 clones, around 78% seen once. The V gene is TRBV3-1 (or the pseudogene TRBV3-2), the J gene TRBJ2-1; 11 bases fit TRBD2. The sequencing input was peripheral blood. The origin of this receptor is a man aged 55 to 70 who had recovered from COVID-19. CDR3 nucleotide sequence: TGTGCCAGCAGCCATTATGCGACTAGCGGGATTTACAATGAGCAGTTCTTC. It specifies CASSHYATSGIYNEQFF.